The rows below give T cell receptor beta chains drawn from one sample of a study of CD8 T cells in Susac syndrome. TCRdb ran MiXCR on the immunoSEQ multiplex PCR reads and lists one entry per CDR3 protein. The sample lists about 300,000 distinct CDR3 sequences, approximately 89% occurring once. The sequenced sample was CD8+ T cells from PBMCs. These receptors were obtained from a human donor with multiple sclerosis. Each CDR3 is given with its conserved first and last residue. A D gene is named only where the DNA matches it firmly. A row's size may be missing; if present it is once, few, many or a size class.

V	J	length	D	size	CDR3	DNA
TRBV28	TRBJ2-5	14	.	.	CASSFFMSGETQYF	TGTGCCAGCAGTTTCTTCATGAGTGGAGAGACCCAGTACTTC
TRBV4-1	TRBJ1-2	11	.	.	CASSLGPASTF	TGCGCCAGCAGCCTGGGACCCGCAAGCACCTTC
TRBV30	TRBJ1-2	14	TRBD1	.	CAWSGGTGRYGYTF	TGTGCCTGGAGCGGAGGGACAGGGAGGTATGGCTACACCTTC
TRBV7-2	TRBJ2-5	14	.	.	CASSPDQYQETQYF	TGTGCCAGCAGCCCAGACCAGTACCAAGAGACCCAGTACTTC
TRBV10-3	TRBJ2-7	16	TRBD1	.	CAISESGGQGYYEQYF	TGTGCCATCAGTGAGTCTGGGGGACAGGGCTACTACGAGCAGTACTTC
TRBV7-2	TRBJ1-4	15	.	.	CASSYPFGREEKLFF	TGTGCCAGCAGCTACCCCTTCGGACGAGAAGAAAAACTGTTTTTT
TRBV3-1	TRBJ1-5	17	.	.	CASSQYFGGDSNQPQHF	TGTGCCAGCAGCCAGTATTTCGGGGGGGATAGCAATCAGCCCCAGCATTTT
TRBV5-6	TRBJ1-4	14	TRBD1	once	CASSLETGGEKLFF	TGTGCCAGCAGCTTGGAAACAGGGGGGGAAAAACTGTTTTTT
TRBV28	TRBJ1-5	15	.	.	CASSSTGNSNQPQHF	TGTGCCAGCAGTTCCACAGGGAATAGCAATCAGCCCCAGCATTTT
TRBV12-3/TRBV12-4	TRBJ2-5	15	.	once	CASSPTGTKGGTQYF	TGTGCCAGCAGCCCAACCGGGACCAAGGGGGGGACCCAGTACTTC
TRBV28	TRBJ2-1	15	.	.	CASRDSGSIGSEQFF	TGTGCCAGCAGAGACAGCGGAAGTATCGGCAGCGAGCAGTTCTTC
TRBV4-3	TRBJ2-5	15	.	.	CASSQGTAPEETQYF	TGCGCCAGCAGCCAAGGCACGGCCCCCGAAGAGACCCAGTACTTC
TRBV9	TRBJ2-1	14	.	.	CASSVEAGYNEQFF	TGTGCCAGCAGCGTAGAGGCAGGGTACAATGAGCAGTTCTTC
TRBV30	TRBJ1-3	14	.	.	CAWSRGLSGNTIYF	TGTGCCTGGAGCCGGGGTCTGTCTGGAAACACCATATATTTT
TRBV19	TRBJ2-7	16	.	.	CASSPQGVYPTNEQYF	TGTGCCAGTAGTCCCCAGGGTGTTTATCCCACGAACGAGCAGTACTTC
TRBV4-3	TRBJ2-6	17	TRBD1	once	CASSQDNRGYGANVLTF	TGCGCCAGCAGCCAAGATAACAGGGGTTACGGGGCCAACGTCCTGACTTTC
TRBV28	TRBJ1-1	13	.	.	CASSFGGDTEAFF	TGTGCCAGCAGTTTCGGGGGTGACACTGAAGCTTTCTTT
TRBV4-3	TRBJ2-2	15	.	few	CASSQDSQLTGELFF	TGCGCCAGCAGCCAAGATTCGCAGCTCACCGGGGAGCTGTTTTTT
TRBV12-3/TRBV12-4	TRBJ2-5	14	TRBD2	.	CASSVLAGGETQYF	TGTGCCAGCAGTGTACTAGCGGGAGGTGAGACCCAGTACTTC
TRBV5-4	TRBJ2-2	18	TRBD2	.	CASSPTPGLAGVYGELFF	TGTGCCAGCAGCCCCACCCCGGGACTAGCGGGAGTATACGGGGAGCTGTTTTTT
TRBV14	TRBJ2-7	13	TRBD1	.	CASSRRGTYEQYF	TGTGCCAGCAGCCGCAGGGGGACCTACGAGCAGTACTTC
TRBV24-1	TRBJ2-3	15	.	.	CATSDFTVPGDTQYF	TGTGCCACCAGTGATTTCACAGTTCCGGGGGATACGCAGTATTTT
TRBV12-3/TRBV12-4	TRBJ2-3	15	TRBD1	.	CASSPGTGLTDTQYF	TGTGCCAGCAGTCCCGGGACAGGGCTCACAGATACGCAGTATTTT
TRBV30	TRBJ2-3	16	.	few	CAWSVPPGGGTDTQYF	TGTGCCTGGAGTGTCCCGCCCGGGGGCGGCACAGATACGCAGTATTTT
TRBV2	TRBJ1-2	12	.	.	CARGSDLYGYTF	TGTGCCAGGGGCTCCGACTTATATGGCTACACCTTC
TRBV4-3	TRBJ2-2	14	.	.	CASSQVYGTGELFF	TGCGCCAGCAGCCAAGTGTATGGGACCGGGGAGCTGTTTTTT
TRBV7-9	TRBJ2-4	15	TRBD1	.	CASSLGTGSKNIQYF	TGTGCCAGCAGCTTGGGGACAGGGAGCAAAAACATTCAGTACTTC
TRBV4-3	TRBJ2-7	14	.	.	CASSPHGASYEQYF	TGCGCCAGCAGCCCCCATGGGGCTTCCTACGAGCAGTACTTC
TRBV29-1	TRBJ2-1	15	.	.	CSVEDRTGEENEQFF	TGCAGCGTTGAAGATAGGACGGGAGAGGAGAATGAGCAGTTCTTC
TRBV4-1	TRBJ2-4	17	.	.	CASSHRGGQLAKNIQYF	TGCGCCAGCAGCCACAGGGGGGGACAGCTAGCCAAAAACATTCAGTACTTC
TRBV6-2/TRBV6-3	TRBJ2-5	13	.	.	CASSYPQKETQYF	TGTGCCAGCAGTTACCCCCAGAAAGAGACCCAGTACTTC
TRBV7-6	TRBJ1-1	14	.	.	CASSSRTGNTEAFF	TGTGCCAGCAGCTCCAGGACGGGGAACACTGAAGCTTTCTTT
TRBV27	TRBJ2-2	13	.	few	CASSLQGTGELFF	TGTGCCAGCAGTTTACAGGGTACCGGGGAGCTGTTTTTT